Here is one T cell receptor beta chain with its context. The data were obtained in a study of T cells after yellow fever vaccination. The CDR3 extends over 13 amino acids. Germline CDR1 and CDR2: SNHLY and FYNNEI. Deletions cut 8 bases from V and 4 bases from J, with 12 bases between. TCRdb ran MiXCR on the 5' RACE reads and lists one entry per CDR3 protein. The data contain more than 350,000 distinct CDR3 sequences, 9.5% to 13% of them seen just once; the ten biggest clones take up roughly 18%. The chain joins TRBV2 to TRBJ1-5; D not resolved. This material consisted of PBMCs, taken on the day of the first yellow fever vaccination. The TCR sequence derives from a man between 18 and 35 years old who received the YFV17D yellow fever vaccine. CDR3 nucleotides: TGTGCCAGCGAAAGCAGACTTAATCAGCCCCAGCATTTT. Translated, it gives CASESRLNQPQHF.